A selection of T cell receptor beta chains follows, all from one sample in a study of T-cell reconstitution after alpha-beta-depleted transplantation in children. TCRdb re-called the PCR reads with MiXCR, one entry per CDR3 protein. The sample has approximately 400,000 distinct CDR3 sequences, 9.5% to 13% seen once; the top ten hold 4.5% to 6.5%. The sequences come from PBMCs from the stem cell graft donor, collected from the stem cell graft. These TCRs come from a human donor who donated a stem cell graft to a child with acute myeloid leukemia. The CDR3 runs from the conserved cysteine through the conserved F or W. D genes are given only for firm matches. Clone sizes are given selectively: once, few, many, or a class where the clone is expanded.

TGCAGCGTTGCTCTTACGCCCGGGACAATTCTCTACGAGCAGTACTTC	CSVALTPGTILYEQYF	-	few	TRBJ2-7	TRBV29-1
TGCGCCAGCAGTGAGTTCGGCGGGAGTCTCGATGAGCAGTTCTTC	CASSEFGGSLDEQFF	TRBD2	few	TRBJ2-1	TRBV10-2
TGTGCCAGCAGCTCCTCCGACAGATTGAACACTGAAGCTTTCTTT	CASSSSDRLNTEAFF	-	few	TRBJ1-1	TRBV7-9
TGCAGGGCGGAGGACAGTAACACCGGGGAGCTGTTTTTT	CRAEDSNTGELFF	-	few	TRBJ2-2	TRBV20-1
TGTGCCAGCAGCACAACCTCTAGCGGCCAAGAGACCCAGTACTTC	CASSTTSSGQETQYF	TRBD2	-	TRBJ2-5	TRBV7-2
TGTGCCAGCAGTTTCCGGACTAGCACCTACAATGAGCAGTTCTTC	CASSFRTSTYNEQFF	TRBD2	few	TRBJ2-1	TRBV12-3/TRBV12-4
TGTGCCAGCAGTTTCAGGGGATACTATGGCTACACCTTC	CASSFRGYYGYTF	-	few	TRBJ1-2	TRBV27
TGCGCCAGCAGCTTGGAAGGGCCCGAGACCCAGTACTTC	CASSLEGPETQYF	-	few	TRBJ2-5	TRBV5-1
TGTGCCAGCAGTTACTCGTACGGGCCCAACACTGAAGCTTTCTTT	CASSYSYGPNTEAFF	-	-	TRBJ1-1	TRBV6-5
TGTGCCAGCAGTTACTCGTGGTCCGGGGCCAACGTCCTGACTTTC	CASSYSWSGANVLTF	-	-	TRBJ2-6	TRBV6-2/TRBV6-3
TGTGCCATCAGTGAGAGGGGACAAGAGACCCAGTACTTC	CAISERGQETQYF	-	few	TRBJ2-5	TRBV10-3
TGCAGTGCTCCCATTAGCCGGGGGCTGTATGAAAAACTGTTTTTT	CSAPISRGLYEKLFF	-	many	TRBJ1-4	TRBV20-1
TGCAGCGGAATTGGGGCCGGCTACACCTTC	CSGIGAGYTF	-	-	TRBJ1-2	TRBV29-1
TGCAGCGTTGATGTAGGGGGTGACGAGCAGTACTTC	CSVDVGGDEQYF	-	-	TRBJ2-7	TRBV29-1
TGCAGTGCTAGCGGGAGGGTAGGAGAGCAGTACTTC	CSASGRVGEQYF	TRBD2	-	TRBJ2-7	TRBV20-1
TGCAGTGCTAGAGAATCCCTAGCTCCCTACGAGCAGTACTTC	CSARESLAPYEQYF	-	-	TRBJ2-7	TRBV20-1
TGCGCCAGCAGCTTACAGCCACCAGACAATGAGCAGTTCTTC	CASSLQPPDNEQFF	-	many	TRBJ2-1	TRBV5-1
TGTGCCAGCAGCTTATATTCCGGCGCCGGGCCCCAGGACACCTTC	CASSLYSGAGPQDTF	-	-	TRBJ1-2	TRBV7-2
TGTGCCAGCAGCTCCGGGGACAGGGGAGTCGAAGATACGCAGTATTTT	CASSSGDRGVEDTQYF	TRBD1	-	TRBJ2-3	TRBV7-2
TGTGCCAGCACCCCACGGGACACCAACAATGAGCAGTTCTTC	CASTPRDTNNEQFF	-	few	TRBJ2-1	TRBV12-3/TRBV12-4
TGCAGCGTTATAGACAGGGGGCTTGAGACCCAGTACTTC	CSVIDRGLETQYF	TRBD1	-	TRBJ2-5	TRBV29-1
TGTGCCAGCAGTTTAGAGGGGCCGGGGGCGGGGACTGAAGCTCTCTTT	CASSLEGPGAGTEALF	-	-	TRBJ1-1	TRBV12-3/TRBV12-4